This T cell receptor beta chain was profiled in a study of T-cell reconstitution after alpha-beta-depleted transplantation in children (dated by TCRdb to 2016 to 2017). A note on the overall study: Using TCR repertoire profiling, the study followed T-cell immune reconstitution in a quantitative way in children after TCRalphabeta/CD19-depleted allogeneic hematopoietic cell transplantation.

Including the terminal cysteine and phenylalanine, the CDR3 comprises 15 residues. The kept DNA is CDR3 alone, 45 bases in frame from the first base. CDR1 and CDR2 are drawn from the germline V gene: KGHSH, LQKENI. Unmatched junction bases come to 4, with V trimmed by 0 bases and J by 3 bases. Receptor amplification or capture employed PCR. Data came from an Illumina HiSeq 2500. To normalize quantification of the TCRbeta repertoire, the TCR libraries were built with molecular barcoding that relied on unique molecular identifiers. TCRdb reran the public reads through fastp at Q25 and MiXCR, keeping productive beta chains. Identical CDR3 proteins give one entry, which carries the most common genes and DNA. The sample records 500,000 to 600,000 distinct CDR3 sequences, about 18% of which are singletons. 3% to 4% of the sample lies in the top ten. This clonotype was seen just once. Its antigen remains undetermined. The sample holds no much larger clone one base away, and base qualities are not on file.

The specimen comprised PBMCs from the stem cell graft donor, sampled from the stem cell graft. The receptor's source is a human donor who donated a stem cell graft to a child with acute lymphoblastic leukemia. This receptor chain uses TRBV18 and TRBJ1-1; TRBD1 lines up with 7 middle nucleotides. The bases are TGTGCCAGCTCACCACCCCCACAGGGGCACACTGAAGCTTTCTTT. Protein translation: CASSPPPQGHTEAFF. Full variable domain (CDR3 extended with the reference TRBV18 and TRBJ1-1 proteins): NAGVMQNPRHLVRRRGQEARLRCSPMKGHSHVYWYRQLPEEGLKFMVYLQKENIIDESGMPKERFSAEFPKEGPSILRIQQVVRGDSAAYFCASSPPPQGHTEAFFGQGTRLTVV.